This is a list of T cell receptor beta chains from one sample in a study of T cells after yellow fever vaccination. TCRdb re-called the 5' RACE reads through MiXCR, storing one row per CDR3 protein. The data contain about 340,000 distinct CDR3 sequences, approximately 13% of them singletons. The material was CD4+ T cells sorted from PBMCs, obtained 15 days after the yellow fever booster vaccination. These receptors all stem from a man aged 18 to 29 who received the YFV17D yellow fever vaccine. CDR3s include the opening cysteine and the closing phenylalanine or tryptophan. The order of the fields is D gene, J gene, V gene, clone size, CDR3 DNA, CDR3 protein. A D gene is named only where the DNA matches it firmly. The size field is filled for only some rows; it gives once, few, many or a size class.

.,TRBJ2-5,TRBV20-1,many,TGCAGTGCTAGAGATGGGGACTACCAAGAGACCCAGTACTTC,CSARDGDYQETQYF
.,TRBJ2-3,TRBV7-3,few,TGTGCCAGCAGCTTCGGACCGGGGGTCGATACGCAGTATTTT,CASSFGPGVDTQYF
TRBD2,TRBJ2-5,TRBV12-3/TRBV12-4,few,TGTGCCAGCAGTTTGGCCCGACTAGCCGAGACCCAGTACTTC,CASSLARLAETQYF
.,TRBJ2-1,TRBV4-1,few,TGCGCCAGCAGCCACCCTGACGGGGATGAGCAGTTCTTC,CASSHPDGDEQFF
TRBD1,TRBJ1-2,TRBV7-6,few,TGTGGGACAGGGACCCAAAACTATGGCTACACCTTC,CGTGTQNYGYTF
.,TRBJ2-3,TRBV4-1,.,TGCGCCAGCAGCCAAAGGACTGAGGATACGCAGTATTTT,CASSQRTEDTQYF
.,TRBJ1-3,TRBV14,.,TGTGCCAGCAGCCAAACCTCTGGAAACACCATATATTTT,CASSQTSGNTIYF
.,TRBJ2-5,TRBV7-2,.,TGTGCCAGCAGCTTAGATCCTAATAGTGCCGAGACCCAGTACTTC,CASSLDPNSAETQYF
.,TRBJ1-1,TRBV7-9,.,TGTGCCAGCAGCCAAGGGGCCGGGAACACTGAAGCTTTCTTT,CASSQGAGNTEAFF
.,TRBJ2-5,TRBV5-1,many,TGCGCCAGCAGCTTGGTAGCGTTGTGGGGAAGAGGTGGAGAGACCCAGTACTTC,CASSLVALWGRGGETQYF
.,TRBJ2-3,TRBV9,many,TGTGCCAGCAGCGTAGCTACGAGGGGGAAAAGCACAGATACGCAGTATTTT,CASSVATRGKSTDTQYF
TRBD2,TRBJ2-3,TRBV4-3,many,TGCGCCAGCAGCCAAGAGCTAGCGGGGGGCACAGATACGCAGTATTTT,CASSQELAGGTDTQYF
.,TRBJ1-5,TRBV12-3/TRBV12-4,.,TGTGCCAGCACTCAGCCCCAGCATTTT,CASTQPQHF
TRBD2,TRBJ2-2,TRBV10-3,few,TGTGCCATCAGTGTTGGGCTAGCGGGGGGGTATGGATTCACCGGGGAGCTGTTTTTT,CAISVGLAGGYGFTGELFF
TRBD2,TRBJ2-7,TRBV4-2,.,TGTGCCAGCAGCCAAGATCCTAGCGGGGTCTACGAGCAGTACTTC,CASSQDPSGVYEQYF
.,TRBJ1-6,TRBV4-2,few,TGTGCCAGCAGCCCGGGGGGTCGGATTAATTCACCCCTCCACTTT,CASSPGGRINSPLHF
.,TRBJ2-3,TRBV7-3,.,TGTGCCAGCAGCCAAGAGATCGCAGATACGCAGTATTTT,CASSQEIADTQYF
.,TRBJ2-1,TRBV6-5,many,TGTGCCAGCAGCCAGGGACACGCGCGGGAGTTCTTC,CASSQGHAREFF
.,TRBJ1-1,TRBV6-2/TRBV6-3,few,TGTGCCAGCACTTCCCAGGGGAGTGGGACTGAAGCTTTCTTT,CASTSQGSGTEAFF
.,TRBJ1-2,TRBV27,.,TGTGCCAGCAGACAGGGAAATAACTATGGCTACACCTTC,CASRQGNNYGYTF
.,TRBJ1-2,TRBV3-1,few,TGTGCCAGCAGCCAAGATCCAGAAACGATTGGCTACACCTTC,CASSQDPETIGYTF
.,TRBJ2-2,TRBV5-8,few,TGTGCCAGCAGCTTCTTAGCGAACACCGGGGAGCTGTTTTTT,CASSFLANTGELFF
.,TRBJ2-5,TRBV5-5,few,TGTGCCAGCAGCTTGGTGGGAAGAACGGGGCAAGAGACCCAGTACTTC,CASSLVGRTGQETQYF
.,TRBJ2-5,TRBV12-3/TRBV12-4,few,TGTGCCAGCAGTTTCCAACTGGGGGAGACCCAGTACTTC,CASSFQLGETQYF